The 29 T cell receptor beta chains listed next were all sequenced from one sample in a study of blood T cell repertoires in COVID-19. This table comes from immunoSEQ multiplex PCR, and its TCRdb copy is limited to in-frame clones, with some not included. The table includes more than 300,000 clones, more than 90% detected once. The source material was PBMCs or T cells enriched from blood (not recorded which). These receptor sequences come from a woman in her 30s who had been exposed to COVID-19.

The chain couples TRBV5-1 to TRBJ1-1; 12 bases map to TRBD1. This CDR3 is 15 amino acids long. Germline CDR1 SGHRS, CDR2 YFSETQ. Germline trimming cut 4 bases from V and 6 bases from J; bases unmatched to any gene: 7. The CDR3, as DNA: TGCGCCAGCAGCGCTGGGACAGGGGGCCGGGCTGAAGCTTTCTTT. This translates into CASSAGTGGRAEAFF.

The V call is TRBV7-8, the J call TRBJ1-2, with a tentative D call TRBD1 (5 bases). The CDR3 length is 13 residues. The ends were cut back, 5 bases at V and 6 bases at J, with 13 bases in the middle. Per germline, CDR1 SGHVS and CDR2 FQNEAQ. CDR3: CASSPGREDGYTF. The DNA of the CDR3 is TGTGCCAGCAGCCCCGGCAGGGAAGATGGCTACACCTTC.

The CDR3 is CASSSARGHGNQPQHF. The CDR3 DNA follows: TGTGCCAGCAGCTCGGCCAGGGGGCACGGCAATCAGCCCCAGCATTTT. The genes are TRBV7-2 and TRBJ1-5; 8 positions match TRBD1. Germline CDR1 SGHTA, CDR2 FQGNSA. The CDR3 has 16 amino acids. Trimming removed 4 bases from V and 2 bases from J; junction bases left unmatched: 7.

The chain uses TRBV11-1 and TRBJ2-3; the D gene is possibly TRBD1 (6 bases). Germline V lookup: CDR1 SGHAT, CDR2 FQDESV (reference sequence). CDR3 length: 16 residues. Trimming stripped 4 bases from V and 3 bases from J, with 17 bases between. Written as DNA, the CDR3 is TGTGCCAGCAGCTCACTAACAGGGCTCCAGACAGATACGCAGTATTTT. This codes for CASSSLTGLQTDTQYF.

V and J are TRBV5-1 and TRBJ2-5; 7 bases match TRBD1. After removal of 4 bases from V and 6 bases from J, the junction contained 9 bases not matched to a gene. The germline V gene encodes CDR1 SGHRS and CDR2 YFSETQ. The CDR3 is made up of 14 amino acids. The CDR3, as DNA: TGCGCCAGCAGCCCCGACAGGGTCTTGAAGACCCAGTACTTC. Translated: CASSPDRVLKTQYF.

The rearrangement links TRBV3-1 (or the pseudogene TRBV3-2) to TRBJ1-1; the D gene is possibly TRBD1 (5 bases). V lost 5 bases to trimming and J lost 4 bases, with 11 bases between them. Germline V gene data show CDR1 as LGHDT and CDR2 as YNNKEL (reference sequence). CDR3 length: 13 residues. The CDR3 DNA is TGTGCCAGCAGCGCCAGGGTTTTCACTGAAGCTTTCTTT. The encoded protein is CASSARVFTEAFF.

The rearrangement uses TRBV2 and TRBJ1-1, with D possibly matching TRBD1 (6 bases). CDR3 length equals 13 residues. V lost 8 bases to trimming and J lost 4 bases, with 14 bases between them. Germline loops: CDR1 SNHLY, CDR2 FYNNEI. The chain's CDR3 is CASQSQGSTEAFF. The CDR3 region has the DNA TGTGCCAGCCAGAGCCAGGGGTCCACTGAAGCTTTCTTT.

V usage is TRBV2 and J usage is TRBJ2-3; 8 bases fit TRBD2. CDR3 length equals 15 residues. J lost 2 bases, V lost 10 bases, and 11 bases had no gene match. Germline V gene sequence: CDR1 SNHLY, CDR2 FYNNEI. The CDR3 bases are TGTGCCACCCTTTTCGGGACTAGTAACACAGATACGCAGTATTTT. Its translation is CATLFGTSNTDTQYF.

This rearrangement joins TRBV7-9 to TRBJ1-4; D might be TRBD1 (6 bases). This CDR3 region has 14 residues. V was trimmed by 3 bases and J by 5 bases, leaving 10 bases between them. Germline V gene lookup returns CDR1 SEHNR and CDR2 FQNEAQ (reference sequence). The CDR3 is CASSFGQKNEKLFF. CDR3 bases: TGTGCCAGCAGCTTCGGACAGAAGAATGAAAAACTGTTTTTT.

This chain links TRBV5-8 with TRBJ1-2; the match to TRBD1 covers 7 bases. The V segment lost 6 bases and the J segment 9 bases; nucleotides outside the gene matches: 17. The CDR3 sequence is 15 residues long. CDR1 is SGHTS, CDR2 YDEGEE, per germline. CDR3 loop: CASKMSGGTGNSYTF. For the CDR3, the DNA is TGTGCCAGCAAGATGTCAGGGGGGACGGGGAATAGCTACACCTTC.

The chain has TRBV9 and TRBJ2-2; 7 bases fit TRBD2. The CDR3 consists of 16 residues. Per germline, CDR1 SGDLS and CDR2 YYNGEE. V trimming: 4 bases; J trimming: 0 bases; junction bases outside the gene matches: 6. The CDR3 region is CASSFSGAANTGELFF. As DNA, the CDR3 is TGTGCCAGCAGCTTCAGCGGGGCAGCGAACACCGGGGAGCTGTTTTTT.

The V call is TRBV7-6, the J call TRBJ2-2, with D possibly being TRBD1 (6 bases). The CDR3 consists of 14 residues. Germline lookup yields CDR1 SGHVS and CDR2 FNYEAQ. Deletions cut 0 bases from V and 6 bases from J, with 8 bases between. The CDR3 sequence: CASSLAAGAGELFF. The DNA of the CDR3 is TGTGCCAGCAGCTTAGCTGCAGGGGCCGGGGAGCTGTTTTTT.

V is TRBV7-2 and J is TRBJ1-1; D is possibly TRBD1 (6 bases). Germline CDR1 reads SGHTA; CDR2 reads FQGNSA. CDR3 length: 15 amino acids. Trimming removed 6 bases at V and 0 bases at J, with 14 bases between. CDR3 in DNA: TGTGCCAGCAGACGGACCGGACAGCTGAACACTGAAGCTTTCTTT. Protein product: CASRRTGQLNTEAFF.

The chain uses TRBV12-3 or TRBV12-4 and TRBJ2-1; tentatively, D is TRBD2 (6 bases). The CDR3 runs 13 residues. V dropped 3 bases and J dropped 8 bases, with 11 bases sitting between them. CDR3 coding DNA: TGTGCCAGCAGTTTTGGGGGGTGGGATGAGCAGTTCTTC. This sequence encodes CASSFGGWDEQFF.

The chain carries TRBV7-2 and TRBJ2-1, with 11 positions matching TRBD2. This CDR3 region has 16 residues. CDR1 is SGHTA and CDR2 is FQGNSA in the germline V gene. Trimming removed 4 bases from V and 7 bases from J; junction bases left unmatched: 9. The CDR3 spells CASSSTIAGGRNEQFF. CDR3 coding DNA: TGTGCCAGCAGCTCCACAATAGCGGGGGGGCGTAATGAGCAGTTCTTC.

The rearrangement links TRBV7-9 to TRBJ1-2; no reliable D call. The CDR3 is 13 residues long. V dropped 3 bases and J dropped 4 bases, with 9 bases sitting between them. Germline V gene data show CDR1 as SEHNR and CDR2 as FQNEAQ (reference sequence). The CDR3 region has the DNA TGTGCCAGCAGCTTCCAGATTTCCTATGGCTACACCTTC. This sequence encodes CASSFQISYGYTF.

The chain uses TRBV6-5 and TRBJ2-2; D not resolved. Trimming pared 5 bases from V and 8 bases from J, leaving 9 bases between. CDR1 is MNHEY, CDR2 SVGAGI, per germline. The CDR3 consists of 12 residues. The DNA of the CDR3 is TGTGCCAGCAGTCGTAGTATAGGGGAGCTGTTTTTT. Its protein product is CASSRSIGELFF.

The V and J genes are TRBV19 and TRBJ2-7; 7 bases map to TRBD1. The CDR3 totals 13 residues. Germline CDR1 is LNHDA and CDR2 is SQIVND (reference sequence). Trimming at V came to 6 bases and at J to 3 bases, leaving 5 bases not matched to a gene. In nucleotides, the CDR3 is TGTGCCAGTAGAGCACAGGGGAGCTACGAGCAGTACTTC. It codes for CASRAQGSYEQYF.

This chain joins TRBV7-9 and TRBJ2-1, with 13 nucleotides matching TRBD2. The V and J ends lost 4 bases and 7 bases, in that order; junction bases with no gene match: 4. Germline CDR1 is SEHNR and CDR2 is FQNEAQ (reference sequence). CDR3 length equals 15 residues. The DNA for the CDR3 is TGTGCCAGCAGCTCACTAGCGGGGGGGCGGAATGAGCAGTTCTTC. This gives the protein CASSSLAGGRNEQFF.

V usage is TRBV29-1 and J usage is TRBJ2-3; the match to TRBD2 covers 7 bases. CDR1 and CDR2 from the germline V gene are SQVTM and ANQGSEA. This CDR3 spans 17 amino acids. J gave up 4 bases and V 1 base, and 14 bases lay outside the gene matches. CDR3 DNA: TGCAGCGTTGAAGGCCTGTTCCGGGACGCGGGGGCAGATACGCAGTATTTT. Residues: CSVEGLFRDAGADTQYF.

This chain connects TRBV7-2 to TRBJ2-5; the match to TRBD2 covers 8 bases. This CDR3 is built from 15 residues. V lost 8 bases, J lost 1 base, and 9 bases stayed unmatched. Germline lookup yields CDR1 SGHTA and CDR2 FQGNSA. The DNA of the CDR3 is TGTGCCAGCCGCAAACTAGCGGTGCTCCAAGAGACCCAGTACTTC. Protein sequence: CASRKLAVLQETQYF.

Comment on this clone: The same CDR3 also results from other DNA sequences found in this sample. The chain recombines TRBV5-4 with TRBJ2-1; TRBD2 matches at 8 bases. The CDR3 is 15 residues long. The V gene end was trimmed by 0 bases and the J gene end by 1 base; junction bases not matched to a gene: 0. From germline, CDR1 is SGHNT and CDR2 YYREEE (reference sequence). The CDR3 region is CASSLGGGSYNEQFF. CDR3 DNA: TGTGCCAGCAGCTTGGGCGGGGGGTCCTACAATGAGCAGTTCTTC.

The chain recombines TRBV3-1 (or the pseudogene TRBV3-2) with TRBJ2-7; D is unresolved. CDR3 size: 13 residues. Germline CDR1 LGHDT, CDR2 YNNKEL (reference sequence). V lost 0 bases and J 2 bases, leaving 5 bases between the germline ends. The CDR3: CASSQDVTYEQYF. The CDR3 coding sequence is TGTGCCAGCAGCCAAGATGTCACCTACGAGCAGTACTTC.

This sequence joins TRBV5-4 and TRBJ1-1, with 9 bases lining up with TRBD1. CDR1 and CDR2 (germline): SGHNT, YYREEE (reference sequence). The CDR3 runs to 13 residues. After removal of 6 bases from V and 6 bases from J, the junction contained 6 bases not matched to a gene. The CDR3 reads CASIGQGRAEAFF. The CDR3 coding sequence is TGTGCCAGCATCGGACAGGGGAGGGCTGAAGCTTTCTTT.

The CDR3 DNA reads as TGTGCCAGCAGCTTTGGACAGGGATTATACGGCTACACCTTC. Residues: CASSFGQGLYGYTF. This chain links TRBV7-2 with TRBJ1-2, with 8 nucleotides matching TRBD1. The CDR3 has 14 amino acids. J gave up 8 bases and V 3 bases, and 8 bases lay outside the gene matches. CDR1 and CDR2 from the germline V gene are SGHTA and FQGNSA.

The gene calls are TRBV2 and TRBJ1-2; a weak D match, TRBD1 (6 bases). V lost 5 bases and J lost 7, with 14 bases in between. The CDR3 loop spans 13 amino acids. Germline CDR1 is SNHLY and CDR2 is FYNNEI. CDR3 loop: CASSRDIGTGYTF. Here the CDR3 DNA reads TGTGCCAGCAGTCGGGACATAGGAACTGGCTACACCTTC.

This chain connects TRBV4-3 to TRBJ1-3; weak D call: TRBD1 (5 bases). The CDR3 consists of 18 residues. V shed 1 base and J shed 1 base, with 17 bases lying between them. Germline lookup yields CDR1 LGHNA and CDR2 YSLEER. The CDR3 loop is CASSQVGTTVLSGNTIYF. The CDR3 DNA is TGCGCCAGCAGCCAAGTAGGGACTACGGTTCTATCTGGAAACACCATATATTTT.

The chain uses TRBV5-6 and TRBJ1-1; 7 nucleotides agree with TRBD1. Germline CDR1 reads SGHDT; CDR2 reads YYEEEE. With V trimmed by 1 base and J by 4 bases, 1 base remained unmatched. This CDR3 is 13 amino acids long. CDR3 bases: TGTGCCAGCAGCTTGCACAGGGGCACTGAAGCTTTCTTT. Translated: CASSLHRGTEAFF. Drawing the rest from reference TRBV5-6 and TRBJ1-1, the complete variable domain is DAGVTQSPTHLIKTRGQQVTLRCSPKSGHDTVSWYQQALGQGPQFIFQYYEEEERQRGNFPDRFSGHQFPNYSSELNVNALLLGDSALYLCASSLHRGTEAFFGQGTRLTVV.

The chain joins TRBV2 to TRBJ2-7; weak D call: TRBD1 (6 bases). Germline CDR1 SNHLY, CDR2 FYNNEI. The V gene lost 0 bases and the J gene lost 0 bases, with 12 bases spanning the gap. The CDR3 totals 16 residues. CDR3 nucleotide sequence: TGTGCCAGCAGTGAAGCACGGGACACCATCTCCTACGAGCAGTACTTC. It is translated as CASSEARDTISYEQYF.